Reported below is one T cell receptor (beta chain). This clonotype was detected many times. Base qualities are not at hand, and no much larger clone is one base apart. Per the germline V gene, KGHDR is the CDR1 and SFDVKD is the CDR2. The CDR3 runs 13 amino acids, cysteine and phenylalanine included. The CDR3 DNA has 39 bases and is translated from base 1. V is shortened by 3 bases, J by 8 bases, and the region joining them spans 12 bases. The data were obtained in a study of T cells after yellow fever vaccination (dated by TCRdb to between 2017 and 2020). Broadly, across the study: Using CD3, CD45RA, CCR7 and CD95 staining, memory subsets (EM, EMRA, CM and Tscm) were sorted on a BD FACS Aria III. The SMART-Seq v4 Ultra Low Input RNA kit was used to prepare libraries from fractions with low cell numbers. To track T-cell clones before and after primary and booster YFV17D yellow fever vaccination, bulk TCR alpha and beta repertoires were sequenced longitudinally. Two healthy male donors, one aged 18 to 29 and one aged 30 to 40 years, made up the cohort. Bulk PBMC replicates and cell subsets were isolated from blood drawn at multiple timepoints before and after both primary and secondary immunization. Sorting of memory subsets took place on days 0, 15 and 45 and at 18 months after primary vaccination, as well as on days 0, 15 and 45 after the 30-year booster. What the work shows at the level of the full study, not this receptor alone: The study included only a couple of donors, which limits how far the findings can be generalized. Computational filtering was required because FACS-sorted repertoires could contain abundant contaminating clonotypes from the bulk population. Compared with the primary T-cell response, the secondary T-cell response was weaker but faster, peaking on day 5 rather than day 15. In the sorted memory subsets on day 0, nearly all vaccine-responding clonotypes were below the level of detection. A small share of clonotypes occurred in both CD4 and CD8 compartments, likely arising from convergent recombination. Most clones expanded after primary vaccination were re-detected after the booster (approximately 96% of CD4 and roughly 85% of CD8), suggesting broad memory maintenance.

The reads were generated on an Illumina NovaSeq 6000. TCR cDNA was synthesized by 5'RACE template switching, through which a universal primer site and unique molecular identifiers were introduced. cDNA synthesis was primed from both the TCR alpha and TCR beta constant segments. Libraries were amplified in two PCR steps, with sample barcodes and sequencing adapters added in the second step. Sequencing of libraries was done on Illumina HiSeq 2500 (2x100 bp) or NovaSeq (2x150 bp). Per the authors' processing: Reads were demultiplexed and collapsed into UMI consensus sequences with MIGEC, and V(D)J alignment was performed with MiXCR. Using edgeR on replicate PBMC samples, clonotypes were called vaccine-responding if FDR was below 0.01 and the log2 fold change was above 5 up to day 15. Each bulk clonotype received a CD4 or CD8 identity based on whether the sequenced CD4 or CD8 repertoire contained that clonotype at higher abundance. Clonotype frequencies in memory subsets were weighted by FACS-sorted cell numbers to estimate each clone's distribution across memory phenotypes. TCRdb cleaned the public reads at Q25 with fastp, built clones with MiXCR and kept in-frame beta chains. CDR3 protein sequences are deduplicated, and each keeps its most common genes and DNA. TCRdb, not the original authors, processed these V and J calls. Across this sample there are about 14,000 distinct CDR3 sequences, with approximately 7% seen only once. The top ten constitute roughly 1.5% of the sample.

Per the publication, the treatment or condition label means: live attenuated yellow fever vaccine strain. PBMCs were isolated from peripheral blood using a standard Ficoll-Paque protocol. RNA from sorted memory subsets was extracted with the RNeasy Micro Kit. The sequence derives from a man between 18 and 35 years old who received the YFV17D yellow fever vaccine. The V gene is TRBV24-1 and the J gene is TRBJ1-2; the D region possibly corresponds to TRBD1 (5 bases align). The material was PBMCs, either bulk or a sorted T-cell subset (CD4+, CD8+, memory, or dextramer-sorted; not recorded which), obtained on the day of the yellow fever booster vaccination. The DNA sequence is given as TGTGCCACCAGTGATCGGTGGGGGGACGGCTACACCTTC. Its protein reads: CATSDRWGDGYTF.